The text below deals with one T cell receptor (beta chain). What it binds is not known. This specimen belongs to a study of vaccination and CD4 T cells after COVID-19. Across the study: Six male and four female convalescents took part, two of them Hispanic. Findings of the study overall: The median SARS-CoV-2-reactive clonotype number increased from around 21 to 38, without statistical significance.

Stated treatment: approximately nine-day PBMC culture with coronavirus spike peptide pools or control peptides (ViraFEST assay). Convalescent patients tested SARS-CoV-2 PCR positive from March to December 2020, before Alpha, Beta and Delta emerged. Once obtained from cultured CD4+ T cells, the DNA was sequenced using the Oncomine TCR Beta short-read assay. The authors extracted genomic DNA from cultured CD4+ T cells. Using its own MiXCR run on the PCR reads, TCRdb lists one record per CDR3 protein. The profile shows about 12,000 distinct CDR3 sequences, just over 35% of them singletons. Germline assignment: CDR1 KGHDR and CDR2 SFDVKD. Trimming stripped 7 bases from V and 3 bases from J, with 15 bases between. The CDR3 loop spans 14 amino acids.

The source is a human donor with COVID-19. Specimen: cultured CD4+ T cells from blood. This rearrangement joins TRBV24-1 to TRBJ2-7; D may correspond to TRBD1 or TRBD2 (5 bases each). CDR3 DNA: TGTGCCACCAGCGCCGGGACCCCAGGCTACGAGCAGTACTTC. It specifies CATSAGTPGYEQYF.